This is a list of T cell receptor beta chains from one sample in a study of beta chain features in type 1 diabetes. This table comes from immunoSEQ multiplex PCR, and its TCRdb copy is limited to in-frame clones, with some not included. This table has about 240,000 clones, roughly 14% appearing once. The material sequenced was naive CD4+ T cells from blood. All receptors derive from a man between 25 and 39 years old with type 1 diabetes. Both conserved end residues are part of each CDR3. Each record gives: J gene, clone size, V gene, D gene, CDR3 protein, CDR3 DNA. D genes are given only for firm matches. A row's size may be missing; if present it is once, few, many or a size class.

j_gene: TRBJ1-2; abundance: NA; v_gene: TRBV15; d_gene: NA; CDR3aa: CATSPDNNYGYTF; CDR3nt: TGTGCCACCAGCCCAGACAATAACTATGGCTACACCTTC
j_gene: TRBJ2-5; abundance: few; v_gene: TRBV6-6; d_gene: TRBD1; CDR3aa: CASSPGTGSETQYF; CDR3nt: TGTGCCAGCAGTCCCGGGACAGGGTCGGAGACCCAGTACTTC
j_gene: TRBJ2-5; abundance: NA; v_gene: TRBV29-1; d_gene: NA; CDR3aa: CSVENLYQETQYF; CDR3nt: TGCAGCGTTGAGAACTTGTACCAAGAGACCCAGTACTTC
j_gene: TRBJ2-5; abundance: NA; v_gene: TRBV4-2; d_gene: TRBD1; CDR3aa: CASSTGAGETQYF; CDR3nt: TGTGCCAGCAGTACAGGGGCGGGCGAGACCCAGTACTTC
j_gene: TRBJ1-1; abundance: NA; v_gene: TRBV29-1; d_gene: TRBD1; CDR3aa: CSGVTGMNTEAFF; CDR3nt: TGCAGCGGGGTGACAGGGATGAACACTGAAGCTTTCTTT
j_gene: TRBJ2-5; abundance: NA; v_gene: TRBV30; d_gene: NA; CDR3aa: CAWGRLTGVVQETQYF; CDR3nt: TGTGCCTGGGGAAGGCTTACGGGGGTAGTCCAAGAGACCCAGTACTTC
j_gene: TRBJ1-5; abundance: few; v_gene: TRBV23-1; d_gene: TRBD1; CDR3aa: CASSIYRDRGKPQHF; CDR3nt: TGCGCCAGCAGTATATACCGGGACAGAGGTAAGCCCCAGCATTTT
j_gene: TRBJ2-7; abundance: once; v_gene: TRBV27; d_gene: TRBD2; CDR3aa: CASSLEAGGPGEQYF; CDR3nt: TGTGCCAGCAGTTTAGAGGCGGGAGGCCCGGGGGAGCAGTACTTC
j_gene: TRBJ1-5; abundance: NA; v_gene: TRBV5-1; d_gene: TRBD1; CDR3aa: CASSPTGGNQPQHF; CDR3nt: TGCGCCAGCAGCCCGACAGGGGGCAATCAGCCCCAGCATTTT
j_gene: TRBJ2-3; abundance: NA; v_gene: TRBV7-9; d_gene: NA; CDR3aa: CASSYRGTDTQYF; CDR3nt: TGTGCCAGCAGCTACCGGGGCACAGATACGCAGTATTTT
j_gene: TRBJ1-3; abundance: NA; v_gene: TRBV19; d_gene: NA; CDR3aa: CASRPSSGNTIYF; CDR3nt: TGTGCCAGTAGACCGAGCTCTGGAAACACCATATATTTT
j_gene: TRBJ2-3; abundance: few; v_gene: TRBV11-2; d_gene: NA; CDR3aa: CASSLALFADTQYF; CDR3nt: TGTGCCAGCAGCTTAGCCCTCTTCGCAGATACGCAGTATTTT
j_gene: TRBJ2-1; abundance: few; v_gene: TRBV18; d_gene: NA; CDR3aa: CASSPGTEYNEQFF; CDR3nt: TGTGCCAGCTCACCAGGTACTGAATACAATGAGCAGTTCTTC
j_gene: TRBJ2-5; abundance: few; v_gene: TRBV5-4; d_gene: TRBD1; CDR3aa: CASSQGTGGVRKTQYF; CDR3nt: TGTGCCAGCAGCCAAGGGACAGGGGGCGTTAGAAAGACCCAGTACTTC
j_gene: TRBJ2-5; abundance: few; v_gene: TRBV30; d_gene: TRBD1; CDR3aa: CASRTGSLGETQYF; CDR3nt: TGTGCCTCGAGGACAGGGAGTTTGGGAGAGACCCAGTACTTC